A single sample gave rise to the 28 T cell receptor beta chains below, sequenced in a study of cytomegalovirus exposure and HLA in healthy donors. The PCR used 60 Vbeta and 13 Jbeta primers. Measured with immunoSEQ multiplex PCR; TCRdb has only the in-frame clones, and not every one. The sample table sets out 130,000 or so clones. Sequencing input: PBMCs. These receptors originate from a woman aged 55-75 years in good health and CMV-seronegative.

The chain combines TRBV11-1 with TRBJ1-1, with D unresolved. Per germline, CDR1 SGHAT and CDR2 FQDESV (reference sequence). The CDR3 sequence is 12 residues long. The V end lost 5 bases, the J end lost 3 bases, and 7 bases lay between the germline ends. CDR3 residues: CASSLGDTEAFF. CDR3 coding DNA: TGTGCCAGCAGCCTCGGAGACACTGAAGCTTTCTTT.

This rearrangement joins TRBV7-2 to TRBJ2-3; TRBD2 might be the D (5 bases). Germline V gene lookup returns CDR1 SGHTA and CDR2 FQGNSA. V lost 4 bases and J 2 bases, leaving 13 bases between the germline ends. The CDR3 spans 15 residues. This CDR3 reads CASSSQSGITDTQYF. CDR3 nucleotides: TGTGCCAGCAGCTCCCAAAGCGGAATCACAGATACGCAGTATTTT.

The V call is TRBV18, the J call TRBJ1-1; TRBD1 aligns across 11 bases. Per germline, CDR1 KGHSH and CDR2 LQKENI. The J segment lost 10 bases and the V segment lost 4 bases, leaving 5 bases of the junction unmatched. The length of the CDR3 is 13 residues. DNA of the CDR3: TGTGCCAGCTCACAGGGACAGGGGGAGGTAGCTTTCTTT. Protein product: CASSQGQGEVAFF.

The rearrangement links TRBV5-8 to TRBJ2-7; 8 positions agree with TRBD2. Germline values: CDR1 SGHTS, CDR2 YDEGEE. The CDR3 runs to 16 residues. Trimming removed 2 bases from V and 0 bases from J; junction bases left unmatched: 7. CDR3 amino acids: CASSFYGRGNSYEQYF. CDR3 in DNA: TGTGCCAGCAGCTTCTACGGGAGGGGAAACTCCTACGAGCAGTACTTC.

The chain has TRBV4-1 and TRBJ2-4, with D perhaps TRBD1 (5 bases). The ends were cut back, 0 bases at V and 7 bases at J, with 7 bases in the middle. Germline values: CDR1 MGHRA, CDR2 YSYEKL. This CDR3 spans 13 amino acids. CDR3 in DNA: TGCGCCAGCAGCCAAGATGCAGGGAACATTCAGTACTTC. The encoded protein is CASSQDAGNIQYF.

CDR3 protein: CASSQDLSASSYEQYF. CDR3 bases: TGCGCCAGCAGCCAAGATCTGTCTGCCAGCTCCTACGAGCAGTACTTC. The chain uses TRBV4-1 and TRBJ2-7; D not certain. Germline CDR1 and CDR2: MGHRA and YSYEKL. Trimming removed 0 bases from V and 0 bases from J, with 12 bases in between. The CDR3 totals 16 residues.

V gene TRBV6-6 combines with J gene TRBJ1-4; D unresolved. The V end was cut by 6 bases, the J end by 14 bases, with 16 bases between. The CDR3 contains 12 residues. Germline lookup yields CDR1 MNHNY and CDR2 SVGAGI (reference sequence). CDR3 protein: CASSPSLGDLFF. CDR3 sequence (DNA): TGTGCCAGCAGCCCTTCCCTGGGAGACCTGTTTTTT.

The chain combines TRBV5-1 with TRBJ2-7, with D possibly being TRBD2 (6 bases). The V end was cut by 5 bases, the J end by 3 bases, with 12 bases between. The germline V gene encodes CDR1 SGHRS and CDR2 YFSETQ. CDR3 length: 13 amino acids. CDR3 amino acids: CASRGSGDYEQYF. The CDR3 DNA follows: TGCGCCAGCAGGGGGTCGGGAGACTACGAGCAGTACTTC.

The chain employs TRBV7-3 and TRBJ2-1; TRBD2 aligns across 7 bases. Germline CDR1 is SGHTA and CDR2 is FQGTGA. This CDR3 has 15 residues. V was pared by 5 bases and J by 6 bases, with 10 bases of the junction left unmatched. DNA of the CDR3: TGTGCCAGCAGCCCGGGACTACCCGGGACCAATGAGCAGTTCTTC. Protein: CASSPGLPGTNEQFF.

The chain recombines TRBV5-1 with TRBJ2-3; no reliable D call. The CDR3 loop spans 14 amino acids. The V gene's germline CDR1 is SGHRS and CDR2 YFSETQ. V dropped 3 bases and J dropped 4 bases, with 12 bases sitting between them. The CDR3 DNA sequence: TGCGCCAGCAGCTCAGGAACAGTTGCAGATACGCAGTATTTT. Translating it yields CASSSGTVADTQYF.

This chain connects TRBV27 to TRBJ2-2, with TRBD1 as a possible D gene (6 bases). Germline CDR1 MNHEY, CDR2 SMNVEV (reference sequence). This CDR3 spans 14 amino acids. Trimming stripped 3 bases from V and 1 base from J, with 6 bases between. CDR3 amino acids: CASSLGQNTGELFF. CDR3 DNA: TGTGCCAGCAGTTTGGGACAGAACACCGGGGAGCTGTTTTTT.

The chain joins TRBV7-9 to TRBJ2-7; D is unclear. Trimming left V 1 base short and J 5 bases short, with 12 bases between. The germline V gene has CDR1 SEHNR and CDR2 FQNEAQ (reference sequence). The CDR3 is made up of 14 amino acids. The CDR3 loop is CASSLEPGYDEQYF. In DNA form, the CDR3 reads TGTGCCAGCAGCTTAGAACCCGGGTACGACGAGCAGTACTTC.

The V call is TRBV4-1, the J call TRBJ2-3, with 12 bases aligning to TRBD2. Unmatched junction bases numbered 9, after V lost 2 bases and J lost 9 bases. The CDR3 sequence is 16 residues long. The germline V gene has CDR1 MGHRA and CDR2 YSYEKL. CDR3 amino acids: CASSQPGTSGFGTQYF. CDR3 sequence (DNA): TGCGCCAGCAGCCAACCCGGGACTAGCGGGTTCGGGACGCAGTATTTT.

The DNA for the CDR3 is TGTGCCAGCAGCGTATCGGGGAGAGGCCCAGATACGCAGTATTTT. It is translated as CASSVSGRGPDTQYF. This chain links TRBV9 with TRBJ2-3; possibly TRBD2 for D (5 bases). The CDR3 spans 15 residues. V dropped 1 base and J dropped 4 bases, with 13 bases sitting between them. Germline-derived CDR1 and CDR2 are SGDLS and YYNGEE.

This chain connects TRBV2 to TRBJ2-5, with D perhaps matching TRBD1 (6 bases). This CDR3 contains 15 residues. The germline CDR1 and CDR2 sequences are SNHLY and FYNNEI. V lost 7 bases and J 2 bases, leaving 17 bases between the germline ends. CDR3 sequence: CASTRGFAPQETQYF. CDR3 bases: TGTGCCAGCACGAGGGGGTTCGCCCCTCAAGAGACCCAGTACTTC.

The V and J genes are TRBV7-3 and TRBJ2-2; 7 bases align to TRBD1. This CDR3 is built from 17 residues. J gave up 5 bases and V 5 bases, and 14 bases lay outside the gene matches. Germline CDR1 reads SGHTA; CDR2 reads FQGTGA. DNA for the CDR3: TGTGCCAGCAGCCTAGGGGGCCGGGGTACTCGGACCGGGGAGCTGTTTTTT. It encodes CASSLGGRGTRTGELFF.

This chain joins TRBV4-2 and TRBJ2-1, with 7 nucleotides matching TRBD1. The CDR3 has 15 residues. After removal of 1 base from V and 7 bases from J, the junction contained 7 bases not matched to a gene. Germline values: CDR1 LGHNA, CDR2 YNFKEQ. The CDR3: CASSQARGWSNEQFF. CDR3 nucleotide sequence: TGTGCCAGCAGCCAAGCCAGGGGGTGGTCGAATGAGCAGTTCTTC.

The chain joins TRBV7-9 to TRBJ2-5, with 7 bases lining up with TRBD2. Germline assignment: CDR1 SEHNR and CDR2 FQNEAQ (reference sequence). V lost 4 bases and J lost 5; bases outside the gene matches: 7. The CDR3 loop spans 14 amino acids. CDR3: CASSSRTRMETQYF. The CDR3 DNA reads TGTGCCAGCAGCTCCCGGACTAGGATGGAGACCCAGTACTTC.

The V call is TRBV28, the J call TRBJ1-2, with 7 bases aligning to TRBD1. CDR1 and CDR2 from the germline V gene are MDHEN and SYDVKM. V gave up 5 bases and J gave up 8 bases; unmatched junction bases: 14. CDR3 length: 15 amino acids. CDR3 DNA sequence: TGTGCCAGCAGTATTAAACAGGGGACCCACGGGGGCTACACCTTC. Translating gives CASSIKQGTHGGYTF.

The CDR3 loop reads CASSLSGTATEAFF. DNA for the CDR3: TGCGCCAGCAGCTTATCCGGGACAGCCACTGAAGCTTTCTTT. This chain connects TRBV5-1 to TRBJ1-1; TRBD1 aligns across 7 bases. The length of the CDR3 is 14 residues. Germline-derived CDR1 and CDR2 are SGHRS and YFSETQ. V lost 2 bases and J lost 4; bases outside the gene matches: 5.

In DNA, the CDR3 is TGTGCCAGTAGTCTGATGGGACTCACCACCGGGGAGCTGTTTTTT. Translation gives CASSLMGLTTGELFF. This sequence joins TRBV19 and TRBJ2-2; D might be TRBD2 (6 bases). This CDR3 region has 15 residues. V was pared by 5 bases and J by 4 bases, with 14 bases between. Per the germline V gene, CDR1 is LNHDA and CDR2 is SQIVND (reference sequence).

V and J are TRBV14 and TRBJ1-2, with D possibly TRBD1 on 6 matching bases. In germline, CDR1 is SGHDN, CDR2 FVKESK. V was trimmed by 6 bases and J by 0 bases, leaving 14 bases between them. This CDR3 has 15 residues. The chain's CDR3 is CASSLTGTPNYGYTF. Written as DNA, the CDR3 is TGTGCCAGCAGTCTAACAGGGACCCCTAACTATGGCTACACCTTC.

The genes are TRBV5-4 and TRBJ2-7, with 9 positions matching TRBD1. CDR3 length: 15 residues. The trim removed 10 bases at V and 5 bases at J, leaving 16 bases unmatched. CDR1 is SGHNT, CDR2 YYREEE, per germline (reference sequence). CDR3 residues: CAALTPGQGKDEQYF. CDR3 in DNA: TGTGCCGCCCTAACTCCCGGACAGGGGAAAGACGAGCAGTACTTC.

The CDR3 region has the DNA TGTGCCAGCAGCCAATTTAGCGCCCCAGATACGCAGTATTTT. This codes for CASSQFSAPDTQYF. The rearrangement uses TRBV4-2 and TRBJ2-3; D possibly corresponds to TRBD2 (5 bases). In germline, CDR1 is LGHNA, CDR2 YNFKEQ. V gave up 2 bases and J gave up 4 bases, with 10 bases separating them. This CDR3 comprises 14 residues.

This chain connects TRBV5-6 to TRBJ1-2; TRBD1 matches 8 bases. Germline lookup yields CDR1 SGHDT and CDR2 YYEEEE. The J segment lost 4 bases and the V segment lost 5 bases, leaving 7 bases of the junction unmatched. The CDR3 is made up of 14 amino acids. DNA for the CDR3: TGTGCCAGCAGAACCCAGGGGGCTATCTATGGCTACACCTTC. It yields the protein CASRTQGAIYGYTF.

V and J are TRBV5-6 and TRBJ2-7; 7 nucleotides align to TRBD1. V lost 3 bases, J lost 1 base, and 4 bases stayed unmatched. The CDR3 contains 14 residues. Germline CDR1 reads SGHDT; CDR2 reads YYEEEE. The CDR3 DNA reads as TGTGCCAGCAGCTCTCGGACAGGATCCTACGAGCAGTACTTC. Residues: CASSSRTGSYEQYF.

The rearrangement uses TRBV6-5 and TRBJ2-2; 8 nucleotides match TRBD1. CDR3 length: 16 amino acids. The ends lost 0 bases at V and 3 bases at J; junction bases unmatched: 3. CDR1 is MNHEY and CDR2 is SVGAGI in the germline V gene. The CDR3 DNA sequence: TGTGCCAGCAGTTACTCGGACAGGGTAGACACCGGGGAGCTGTTTTTT. It encodes CASSYSDRVDTGELFF.

The rearrangement joins TRBV11-2 to TRBJ2-1, with D possibly being TRBD1 (6 bases). CDR1 is SGHAT, CDR2 FQNNGV, per germline. V gave up 6 bases and J gave up 8 bases, with 20 bases separating them. This CDR3 region has 15 residues. The CDR3 sequence: CASSTRDKHGDEQFF. The DNA of the CDR3 is TGTGCCAGCAGTACCCGGGACAAACACGGCGATGAGCAGTTCTTC.